The 27 T cell receptor beta chains presented below share a single source sample, sequenced in a study of vaccination effects on CD4 cells after COVID-19. Libraries were prepared by immunoSEQ multiplex PCR; TCRdb keeps only in-frame clonotypes and omits some of them. Of tens of thousands of clones listed, roughly 72% are singletons. Scientists isolated CD4+ T cells after a roughly ten-day culture period ended. Their antigens remain unidentified. The input for sequencing was CD4+ T cells from PBMCs cultured without peptide, taken before COVID-19 vaccination. The receptors originated from a human donor who had a prior SARS-CoV-2 infection.

The gene calls are TRBV15 and TRBJ2-3; perhaps TRBD1 as D (5 bases). CDR1 and CDR2 from the germline V gene are LNHNV and YYDKDF (reference sequence). With 0 bases removed from V and 14 bases from J, the gap between germline ends came to 15 bases. This CDR3 comprises 13 residues. In nucleotides, the CDR3 is TGTGCCACCAGCAGAGACTCTCTGGGGCCCCGGTATTTT. This gives the protein CATSRDSLGPRYF.

This clone has a single count. The chain links TRBV2 to TRBJ1-1, with D tentatively TRBD1 (5 bases). Per germline, CDR1 SNHLY and CDR2 FYNNEI. Trimming shortened V by 4 bases and J by 4 bases, and 10 bases separated the two germline ends. The CDR3 sequence is 13 residues long. This CDR3 reads CASSVGGGTEAFF. CDR3 nucleotides: TGTGCCAGCAGTGTGGGGGGTGGCACTGAAGCTTTCTTT.

The CDR3 protein is CASRSGQGGEDTEAFF. DNA for the CDR3: TGCGCCAGCAGATCGGGACAGGGGGGGGAAGACACTGAAGCTTTCTTT. The chain combines TRBV5-1 with TRBJ1-1; 11 bases match TRBD1. This CDR3 has 16 residues. V lost 5 bases, J lost 3 bases, and 9 bases stayed unmatched. Per the germline V gene, CDR1 is SGHRS and CDR2 is YFSETQ. Together with reference TRBV5-1 and TRBJ1-1, the CDR3 gives the full variable domain: KAGVTQTPRYLIKTRGQQVTLSCSPISGHRSVSWYQQTPGQGLQFLFEYFSETQRNKGNFPGRFSGRQFSNSRSEMNVSTLELGDSALYLCASRSGQGGEDTEAFFGQGTRLTVV.

J is TRBJ2-7 and V is TRBV3-1 (or the pseudogene TRBV3-2); D is unclear. Trimming removed 0 bases from V and 5 bases from J, with 5 bases in between. The CDR3 sequence is 12 residues long. The germline V gene encodes CDR1 LGHDT and CDR2 YNNKEL (reference sequence). The CDR3 DNA reads TGTGCCAGCAGCCAAGATTTACACGAGCAGTACTTC. Translation gives CASSQDLHEQYF.

The V call is TRBV9, the J call TRBJ2-2; D might be TRBD2 (5 bases). V was trimmed by 6 bases and J by 0 bases, leaving 15 bases between them. The CDR3 runs 16 residues. CDR1 and CDR2 from the germline V gene are SGDLS and YYNGEE. CDR3 sequence reads: CASNREGSANTGELFF. The CDR3 DNA sequence: TGTGCCAGCAATCGCGAGGGCAGCGCGAACACCGGGGAGCTGTTTTTT.

V usage is TRBV15 and J usage is TRBJ1-4, with TRBD1 identical over 7 bases. V gave up 4 bases and J gave up 3 bases; unmatched junction bases: 5. Germline V CDR1 and CDR2: LNHNV, YYDKDF (reference sequence). This CDR3 comprises 15 residues. CDR3 sequence reads: CATSTDTGANEKLFF. The CDR3 nucleotides are TGTGCCACCAGCACTGATACAGGGGCTAATGAAAAACTGTTTTTT.

This clone was seen only a few times. The rearrangement uses TRBV21-1 and TRBJ1-5; TRBD1 reflects the table's D call only, with no check against the DNA. TRBV21-1 is annotated as a pseudogene. This CDR3 is 16 amino acids long. The CDR3 coding sequence is TGTGCCAGCAGCAAACAGGCCAGGGATGGCAATCAGCCCCAGCATTTT. This encodes CASSKQARDGNQPQHF.

The chain joins TRBV5-8 to TRBJ2-7, with D hard to call. V lost 6 bases and J lost 7, with 14 bases in between. Germline CDR1 SGHTS, CDR2 YDEGEE. This CDR3 is built from 12 residues. CDR3 sequence reads: CASNPSMGEQYF. The CDR3 DNA is TGTGCCAGCAACCCTTCGATGGGAGAGCAGTACTTC.

V and J are TRBV5-1 and TRBJ2-3; D might be TRBD1 or TRBD2, each matching 5 bases. The CDR3 is made up of 16 amino acids. From germline, CDR1 is SGHRS and CDR2 YFSETQ. The ends were cut back, 10 bases at V and 0 bases at J, with 21 bases in the middle. This chain's CDR3 is CARAEGTRDSTDTQYF. CDR3 DNA sequence: TGCGCCCGGGCGGAAGGGACCCGCGACAGCACAGATACGCAGTATTTT.

The rearrangement joins TRBV11-3 to TRBJ2-1; D is unresolved. The germline V and J ends were trimmed by 1 base and 6 bases, with 16 bases remaining between them. The germline gives CDR1 SGHNT, CDR2 YENEEA. The CDR3 has 16 residues. The CDR3 region has the DNA TGTGCCAGCAGCTTAGGTACCCTGTACGCTGTCAATGAGCAGTTCTTC. Encoded protein: CASSLGTLYAVNEQFF.

The chain links TRBV5-5 to TRBJ2-7; the match to TRBD2 covers 9 bases. V was pared by 7 bases and J by 0 bases, with 5 bases of the junction left unmatched. This CDR3 comprises 14 residues. CDR1 is SGHKS and CDR2 is YYEKEE in the germline V gene (reference sequence). The CDR3 spells CASAGGLYSYEQYF. In nucleotides, the CDR3 is TGTGCCAGCGCGGGGGGGTTATACTCCTACGAGCAGTACTTC.

V usage is TRBV4-1 and J usage is TRBJ2-5; 10 bases map to TRBD2. The CDR3 is 17 amino acids. CDR1 MGHRA and CDR2 YSYEKL come from the germline V gene. V trimming: 1 base; J trimming: 9 bases; junction bases outside the gene matches: 14. The CDR3 DNA reads TGCGCCAGCAGCCAAGGCATTCCTAGGACTAGCGGTATGCCCCAGTACTTC. It yields the protein CASSQGIPRTSGMPQYF.

This clone has a single count. CDR3 region: CASSPNRGPPTDTQYF. CDR3 DNA sequence: TGTGCCAGCAGCCCAAACAGGGGGCCCCCCACAGATACGCAGTATTTT. The chain has TRBV7-3 and TRBJ2-3, with TRBD1 matching over 9 bases. The CDR3 sequence is 16 residues long. Looked up from germline, CDR1 is SGHTA and CDR2 is FQGTGA. V lost 5 bases, J lost 2 bases, and 8 bases stayed unmatched.

This clone was counted a few times. The rearrangement uses TRBV3-1 (or the pseudogene TRBV3-2) and TRBJ1-1, with TRBD1 matching 11 bases. The ends lost 3 bases at V and 1 base at J; junction bases unmatched: 1. Germline V lookup: CDR1 LGHDT, CDR2 YNNKEL (reference sequence). CDR3 length: 15 residues. CDR3 residues: CASSHGTGGNTEAFF. CDR3 nucleotide sequence: TGTGCCAGCAGCCACGGGACAGGGGGGAACACTGAAGCTTTCTTT.

V usage is TRBV5-4 and J usage is TRBJ2-1, with TRBD2 identical over 7 bases. CDR3 length: 15 residues. V trimming: 1 base; J trimming: 8 bases; junction bases outside the gene matches: 9. CDR1 is SGHNT, CDR2 YYREEE, per germline (reference sequence). The CDR3, as DNA: TGTGCCAGCAGCTTGTCTCGGGGGGACTGGTATGAGCAGTTCTTC. The encoded protein is CASSLSRGDWYEQFF.

This clone was seen just once. The chain is built from TRBV6-1 and TRBJ2-2; D unresolved. V was pared by 6 bases and J by 1 base, with 3 bases between. CDR3 length: 12 residues. The germline V gene has CDR1 MNHNS and CDR2 SASEGT. The CDR3 sequence is CASRQNTGELFF. The CDR3 DNA sequence: TGTGCCAGCAGACAGAACACCGGGGAGCTGTTTTTT.

The chain has TRBV6-5 and TRBJ2-3; the match to TRBD1 covers 7 bases. V dropped 6 bases and J dropped 4; count of bases not matched to a gene: 10. The CDR3 consists of 15 residues. From germline, CDR1 is MNHEY and CDR2 SVGAGI. The CDR3 coding sequence is TGTGCCAGCAGGCTGGGGACAGTCTCTCCAGATACGCAGTATTTT. Translation gives CASRLGTVSPDTQYF.

The chain combines TRBV4-1 with TRBJ1-6; D is possibly TRBD1 (5 bases). The germline CDR1 and CDR2 sequences are MGHRA and YSYEKL. Deletions cut 5 bases from V and 8 bases from J, with 16 bases between. The CDR3 loop spans 15 amino acids. CDR3: CASSTQDFGDSPLHF. CDR3 nucleotide sequence: TGCGCCAGCAGCACACAGGACTTCGGGGATTCACCCCTCCACTTT.

The chain employs TRBV4-1 and TRBJ2-5, with D perhaps TRBD1 (5 bases). Germline CDR1 is MGHRA and CDR2 is YSYEKL. This CDR3 region has 17 residues. Deletions cut 4 bases from V and 5 bases from J, with 23 bases between. The CDR3 loop is CASSPYLGQGGVETQYF. CDR3 nucleotides: TGCGCCAGCAGCCCCTATCTCGGGCAGGGTGGGGTCGAGACCCAGTACTTC.

The gene calls are TRBV4-1 and TRBJ1-2; no definite D call. Per germline, CDR1 MGHRA and CDR2 YSYEKL. The CDR3 is 16 amino acids. V was trimmed by 1 base and J by 8 bases, leaving 20 bases between them. CDR3 coding DNA: TGCGCCAGCAGCCAAGGGGTCCCTTCCGGTCTCGAGGGCTACACCTTC. This translates into CASSQGVPSGLEGYTF.

This clone has more than one count but fewer than ten. This CDR3 is also generated by other DNA sequences in the sample. The chain couples TRBV4-3 to TRBJ1-1; maybe TRBD1 (6 bases). This CDR3 region has 13 residues. Trimming pared 4 bases from V and 1 base from J, leaving 7 bases between. The germline V gene encodes CDR1 LGHNA and CDR2 YSLEER. Here the CDR3 reads CASSLDRNTEAFF. The CDR3 region has the DNA TGCGCCAGCAGCCTGGACAGGAACACTGAAGCTTTCTTT.

The chain has TRBV7-2 and TRBJ1-3; D remains unclear. The germline CDR1 and CDR2 sequences are SGHTA and FQGNSA. The CDR3 is 13 residues long. Between the trimmed V and J ends, which lost 1 base and 1 base, there was a span of 2 bases. CDR3 region: CASSLGSGNTIYF. CDR3 DNA: TGTGCCAGCAGCTTAGGTTCTGGAAACACCATATATTTT.

The genes are TRBV7-3 and TRBJ2-1, with TRBD2 matching over 9 bases. CDR3 length: 18 amino acids. The germline CDR1 and CDR2 sequences are SGHTA and FQGTGA. J lost 2 bases, V lost 5 bases, and 13 bases had no gene match. The CDR3 region is CASSRMTSGGPPYNEQFF. In DNA, the CDR3 is TGTGCCAGCAGCCGGATGACCAGCGGGGGGCCCCCCTACAATGAGCAGTTCTTC.

This clone was seen only a few times. The chain couples TRBV5-1 to TRBJ2-3; 10 bases map to TRBD2. The germline V gene encodes CDR1 SGHRS and CDR2 YFSETQ. J lost 6 bases, V lost 1 base, and 8 bases had no gene match. The CDR3 sequence is 16 residues long. The CDR3, as DNA: TGCGCCAGCAGCTTGTCCAGCGGGGGGGCAGGGGATACGCAGTATTTT. It encodes CASSLSSGGAGDTQYF.

In its sample, this clone was seen once. The CDR3 DNA is TGTGCCAACGCCGACAGCAGGGACACTGAAGCTTTCTTT. This sequence encodes CANADSRDTEAFF. The V gene is TRBV18, the J gene TRBJ1-1; D possibly corresponds to TRBD1 (5 bases). Trimming took off 10 bases at V and 3 bases at J, with 15 bases between the two ends. Germline V lookup: CDR1 KGHSH, CDR2 LQKENI. The CDR3 spans 13 residues.

This clone was picked up one time. Mismatch with germline at one junction end may stem from a read error. In nucleotides, the CDR3 is TGTGCCAGCAGCCAAGGACACCGGGACGCGCTCTTCTTC. Translation gives CASSQGHRDALFF. The chain recombines TRBV7-3 with TRBJ1-2; tentative D call: TRBD1 (5 bases). CDR3 length: 13 residues. From germline, CDR1 is SGHTA and CDR2 FQGTGA.

V usage is TRBV2 and J usage is TRBJ2-3; 7 bases agree with TRBD1. The V gene's germline CDR1 is SNHLY and CDR2 FYNNEI. This CDR3 has 15 amino acids. Trimming cost V 7 bases and J 2 bases; bases outside gene matches: 9. The CDR3 protein is CASTIDRANTDTQYF. CDR3 DNA sequence: TGTGCCAGCACTATAGACAGGGCCAACACAGATACGCAGTATTTT.